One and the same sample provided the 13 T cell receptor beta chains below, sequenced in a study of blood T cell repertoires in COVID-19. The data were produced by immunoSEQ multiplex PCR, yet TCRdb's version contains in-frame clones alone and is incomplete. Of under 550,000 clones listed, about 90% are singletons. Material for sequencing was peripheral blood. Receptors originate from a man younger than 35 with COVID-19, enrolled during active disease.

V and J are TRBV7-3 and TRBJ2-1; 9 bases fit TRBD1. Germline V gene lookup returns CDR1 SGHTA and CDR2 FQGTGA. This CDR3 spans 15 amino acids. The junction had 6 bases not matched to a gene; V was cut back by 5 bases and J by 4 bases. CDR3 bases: TGTGCCAGCAGCAACCGGGACAGGGTGTACAATGAGCAGTTCTTC. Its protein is CASSNRDRVYNEQFF.

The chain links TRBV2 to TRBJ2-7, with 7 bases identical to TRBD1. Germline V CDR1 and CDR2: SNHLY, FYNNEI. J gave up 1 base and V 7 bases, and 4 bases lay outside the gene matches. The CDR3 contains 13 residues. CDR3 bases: TGTGCCAGCATACGACAGGGTTCCTACGAGCAGTACTTC. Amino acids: CASIRQGSYEQYF. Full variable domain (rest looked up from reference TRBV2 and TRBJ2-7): EPEVTQTPSHQVTQMGQEVILRCVPISNHLYFYWYRQILGQKVEFLVSFYNNEISEKSEIFDDQFSVERPDGSNFTLKIRSTKLEDSAMYFCASIRQGSYEQYFGPGTRLTVT.

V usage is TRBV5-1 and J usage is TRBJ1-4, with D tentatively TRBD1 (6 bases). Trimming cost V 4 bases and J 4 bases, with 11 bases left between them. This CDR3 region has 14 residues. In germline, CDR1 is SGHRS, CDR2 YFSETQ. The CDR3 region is CASSLDSNNEKLFF. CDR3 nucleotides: TGCGCCAGCAGCCTGGACAGTAATAATGAAAAACTGTTTTTT.

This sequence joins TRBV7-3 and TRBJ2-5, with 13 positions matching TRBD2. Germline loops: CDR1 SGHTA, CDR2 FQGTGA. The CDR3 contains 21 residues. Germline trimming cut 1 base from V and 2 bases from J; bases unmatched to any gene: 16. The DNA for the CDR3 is TGTGCCAGCAGCTTAATTAAAGCCACTAGCGGGAGGGACCTCCGTCAAGAGACCCAGTACTTC. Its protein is CASSLIKATSGRDLRQETQYF. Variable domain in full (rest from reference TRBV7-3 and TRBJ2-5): GAGVSQTPSNKVTEKGKYVELRCDPISGHTALYWYRQSLGQGPEFLIYFQGTGAADDSGLPNDRFFAVRPEGSVSTLKIQRTERGDSAVYLCASSLIKATSGRDLRQETQYFGPGTRLLVL.

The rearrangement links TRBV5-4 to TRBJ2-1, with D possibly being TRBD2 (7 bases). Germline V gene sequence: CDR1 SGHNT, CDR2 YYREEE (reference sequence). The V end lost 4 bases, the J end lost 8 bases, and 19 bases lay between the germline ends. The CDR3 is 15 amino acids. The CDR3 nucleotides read TGTGCCAGCAGCCCCGGGGGGCTAAGGCAGGATGAGCAGTTCTTC. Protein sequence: CASSPGGLRQDEQFF.

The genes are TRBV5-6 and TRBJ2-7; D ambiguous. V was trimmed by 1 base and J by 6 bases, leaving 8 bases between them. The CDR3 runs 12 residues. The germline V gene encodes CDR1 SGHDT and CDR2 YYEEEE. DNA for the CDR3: TGTGCCAGCAGCTTGACTGGGCCCGAGCAGTACTTC. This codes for CASSLTGPEQYF. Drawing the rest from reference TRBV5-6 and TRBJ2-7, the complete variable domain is DAGVTQSPTHLIKTRGQQVTLRCSPKSGHDTVSWYQQALGQGPQFIFQYYEEEERQRGNFPDRFSGHQFPNYSSELNVNALLLGDSALYLCASSLTGPEQYFGPGTRLTVT.

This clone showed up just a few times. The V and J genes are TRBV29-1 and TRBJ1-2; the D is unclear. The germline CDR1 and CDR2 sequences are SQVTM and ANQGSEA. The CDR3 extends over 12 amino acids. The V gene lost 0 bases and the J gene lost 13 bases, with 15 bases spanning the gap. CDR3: CSVEEREARGTF. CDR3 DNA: TGCAGCGTTGAAGAGAGGGAGGCCCGAGGCACCTTC.

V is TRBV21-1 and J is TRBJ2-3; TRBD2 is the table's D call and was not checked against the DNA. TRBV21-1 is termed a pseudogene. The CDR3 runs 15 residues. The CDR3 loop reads CASSKLRMSTDTQYF. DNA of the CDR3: TGTGCCAGCAGCAAACTGCGCATGAGTACAGATACGCAGTATTTT.

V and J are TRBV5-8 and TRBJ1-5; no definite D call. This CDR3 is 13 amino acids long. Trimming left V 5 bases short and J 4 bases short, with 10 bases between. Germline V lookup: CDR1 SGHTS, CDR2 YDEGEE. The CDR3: CASSRTQNQPQHF. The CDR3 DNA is TGTGCCAGCAGTCGAACACAGAATCAGCCCCAGCATTTT.

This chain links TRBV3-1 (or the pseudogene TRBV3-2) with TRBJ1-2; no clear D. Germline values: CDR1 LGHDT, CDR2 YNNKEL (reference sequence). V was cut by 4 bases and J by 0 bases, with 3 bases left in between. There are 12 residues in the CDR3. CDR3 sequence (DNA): TGTGCCAGCAGCCTAGCTAACTATGGCTACACCTTC. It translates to CASSLANYGYTF.

CDR3: CASSSPRQGHYGYTF. CDR3 nucleotide sequence: TGTGCCAGCAGCTCCCCACGACAGGGCCACTATGGCTACACCTTC. The chain has TRBV5-6 and TRBJ1-2; 7 bases are a match to TRBD1. This CDR3 has 15 amino acids. Germline CDR1 and CDR2: SGHDT and YYEEEE. V lost 3 bases to trimming and J lost 3 bases; unmatched junction nucleotides: 8.

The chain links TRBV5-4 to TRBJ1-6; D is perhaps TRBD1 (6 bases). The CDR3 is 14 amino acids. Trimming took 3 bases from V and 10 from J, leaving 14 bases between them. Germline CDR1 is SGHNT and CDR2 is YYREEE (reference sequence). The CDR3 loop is CASSYSAGVSPLHF. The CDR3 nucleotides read TGTGCCAGCAGCTACTCGGCAGGGGTGTCACCCCTCCACTTT.

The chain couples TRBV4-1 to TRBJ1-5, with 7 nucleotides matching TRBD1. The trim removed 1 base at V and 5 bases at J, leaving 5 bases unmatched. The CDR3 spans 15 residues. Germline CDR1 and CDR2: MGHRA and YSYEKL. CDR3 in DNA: TGCGCCAGCAGCCAAGGTGAGGGGGCCCATCAGCCCCAGCATTTT. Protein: CASSQGEGAHQPQHF.